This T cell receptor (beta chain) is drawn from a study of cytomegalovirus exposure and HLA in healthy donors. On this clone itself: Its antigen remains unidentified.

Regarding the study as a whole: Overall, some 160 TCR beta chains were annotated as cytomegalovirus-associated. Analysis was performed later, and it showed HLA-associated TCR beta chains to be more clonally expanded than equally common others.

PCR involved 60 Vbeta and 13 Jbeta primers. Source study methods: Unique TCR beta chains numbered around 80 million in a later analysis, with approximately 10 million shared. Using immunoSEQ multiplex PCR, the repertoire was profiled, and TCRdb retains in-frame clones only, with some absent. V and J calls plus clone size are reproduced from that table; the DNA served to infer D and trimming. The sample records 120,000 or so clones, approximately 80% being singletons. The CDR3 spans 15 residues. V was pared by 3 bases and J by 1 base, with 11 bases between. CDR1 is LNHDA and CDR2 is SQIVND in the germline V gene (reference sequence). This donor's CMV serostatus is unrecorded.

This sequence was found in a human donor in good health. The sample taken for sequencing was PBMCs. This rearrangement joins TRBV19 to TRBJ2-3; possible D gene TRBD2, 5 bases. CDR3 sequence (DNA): TGTGCCAGTAGTATGAGCGGTTCGCGCACAGATACGCAGTATTTT. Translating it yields CASSMSGSRTDTQYF.